This T cell receptor beta chain emerged from a study of cytomegalovirus exposure and HLA in healthy donors. General study results and limits: Reported performance of the classifier showed diagnosis of cytomegalovirus status with high specificity and sensitivity. A list of roughly 160 TCR beta chains associated with cytomegalovirus was given.

Trimming removed 2 bases from V and 0 bases from J, with 8 bases in between. The CDR3 is 14 residues long. The V gene's germline CDR1 is MNHEY and CDR2 SMNVEV (reference sequence). This clone was counted a single time. Its antigen remains unknown. Clones were sequenced by immunoSEQ multiplex PCR, and TCRdb holds only the in-frame ones, with some missing. Seen here are 50,000 or so clones, roughly 94% observed once, and the top ten hold less than 9.5%. The sample comprised PBMCs. The TCR originated in a woman younger than 30 in good health and CMV-seropositive. The V gene is TRBV27, the J gene TRBJ2-7; D unresolved. CDR3 sequence reads: CASSLKQSSYEQYF. In DNA, the CDR3 is TGTGCCAGCAGTTTAAAACAGAGCTCCTACGAGCAGTACTTC.